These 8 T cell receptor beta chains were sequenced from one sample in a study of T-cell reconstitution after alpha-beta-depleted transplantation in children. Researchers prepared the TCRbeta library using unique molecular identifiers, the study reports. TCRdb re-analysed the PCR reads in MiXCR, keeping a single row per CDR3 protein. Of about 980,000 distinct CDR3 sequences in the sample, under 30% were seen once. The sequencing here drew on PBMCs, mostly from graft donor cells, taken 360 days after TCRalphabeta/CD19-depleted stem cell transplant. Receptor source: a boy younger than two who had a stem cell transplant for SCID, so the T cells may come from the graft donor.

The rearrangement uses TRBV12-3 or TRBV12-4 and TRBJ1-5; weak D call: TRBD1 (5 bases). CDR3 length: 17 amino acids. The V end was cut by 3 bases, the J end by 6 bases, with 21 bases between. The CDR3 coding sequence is TGTGCCAGCAGTTTGGGAGTAGGAGGGGAGGTCGGTCAGCCCCAGCATTTT. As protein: CASSLGVGGEVGQPQHF.

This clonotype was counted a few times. As DNA, the CDR3 is TGTGCCAGCAGTGAATGGGAACCGTGGGAGACCCAGTACTTC. As protein: CASSEWEPWETQYF. The chain joins TRBV25-1 to TRBJ2-5; D uncertain. The germline V and J ends were trimmed by 1 base and 5 bases, with 11 bases remaining between them. Per the germline V gene, CDR1 is MGHDK and CDR2 is SYGVNS. The CDR3 sequence is 14 residues long.

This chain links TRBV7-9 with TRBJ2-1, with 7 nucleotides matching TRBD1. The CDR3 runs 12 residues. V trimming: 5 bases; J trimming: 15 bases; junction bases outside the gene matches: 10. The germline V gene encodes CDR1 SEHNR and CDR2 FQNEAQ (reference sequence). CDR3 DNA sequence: TGTGCCAGCAGCCCCCGGACAGGCGTACTGTTCTTC. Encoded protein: CASSPRTGVLFF.

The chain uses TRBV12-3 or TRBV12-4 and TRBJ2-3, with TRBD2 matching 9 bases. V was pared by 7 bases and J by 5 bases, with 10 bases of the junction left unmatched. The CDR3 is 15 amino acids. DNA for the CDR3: TGTGCCAGCACCCTTAGCGGGGGTATAGGAGATACGCAGTATTTT. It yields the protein CASTLSGGIGDTQYF.

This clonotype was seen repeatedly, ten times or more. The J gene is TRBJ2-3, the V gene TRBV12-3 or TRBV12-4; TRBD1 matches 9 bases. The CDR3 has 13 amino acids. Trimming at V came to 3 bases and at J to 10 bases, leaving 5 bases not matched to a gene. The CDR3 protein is CASSFRDREAQYF. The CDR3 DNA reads TGTGCCAGCAGTTTCCGGGACAGGGAGGCGCAGTATTTT.

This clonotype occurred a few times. The CDR3 DNA sequence: TGTGCCAGCAGCCCGTTTGACTCGGACAGGGGCCTCTATGGCTACACCTTC. This sequence encodes CASSPFDSDRGLYGYTF. This chain joins TRBV5-6 and TRBJ1-2, with 9 bases fitting TRBD1. V lost 4 bases, J lost 4 bases, and 14 bases stayed unmatched. The CDR3 is made up of 17 amino acids. The germline V gene has CDR1 SGHDT and CDR2 YYEEEE.

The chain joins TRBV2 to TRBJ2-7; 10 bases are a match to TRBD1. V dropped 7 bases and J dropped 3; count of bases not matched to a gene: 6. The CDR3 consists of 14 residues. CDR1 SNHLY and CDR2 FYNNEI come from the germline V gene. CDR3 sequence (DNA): TGTGCCAGCAACGGGGACAGGGGAGGCTACGAGCAGTACTTC. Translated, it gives CASNGDRGGYEQYF.

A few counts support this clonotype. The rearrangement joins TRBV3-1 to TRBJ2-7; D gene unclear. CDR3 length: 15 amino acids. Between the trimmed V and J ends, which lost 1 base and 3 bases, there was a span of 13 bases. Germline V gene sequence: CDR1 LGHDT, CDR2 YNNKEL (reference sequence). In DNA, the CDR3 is TGTGCCAGCAGCCAAGGGTCGGGTAGATACTACGAGCAGTACTTC. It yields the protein CASSQGSGRYYEQYF.